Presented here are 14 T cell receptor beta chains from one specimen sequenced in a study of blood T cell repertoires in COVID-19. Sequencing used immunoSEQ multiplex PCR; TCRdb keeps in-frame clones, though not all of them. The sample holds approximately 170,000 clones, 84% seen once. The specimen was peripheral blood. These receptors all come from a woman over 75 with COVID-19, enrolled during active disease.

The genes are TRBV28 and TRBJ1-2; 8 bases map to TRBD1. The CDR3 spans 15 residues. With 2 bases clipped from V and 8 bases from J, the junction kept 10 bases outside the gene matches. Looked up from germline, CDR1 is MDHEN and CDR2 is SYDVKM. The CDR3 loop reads CASSLRGRGQRGYTF. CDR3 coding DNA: TGTGCCAGCAGTTTACGGGGCAGGGGGCAAAGAGGCTACACCTTC.

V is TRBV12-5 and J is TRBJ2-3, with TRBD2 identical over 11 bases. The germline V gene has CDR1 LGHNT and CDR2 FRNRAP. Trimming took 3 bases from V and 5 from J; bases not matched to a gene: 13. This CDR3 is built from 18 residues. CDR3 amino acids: CASGFREGSGGAKDTQYF. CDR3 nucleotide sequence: TGTGCTAGTGGTTTCCGGGAGGGTAGCGGGGGGGCGAAAGATACGCAGTATTTT.

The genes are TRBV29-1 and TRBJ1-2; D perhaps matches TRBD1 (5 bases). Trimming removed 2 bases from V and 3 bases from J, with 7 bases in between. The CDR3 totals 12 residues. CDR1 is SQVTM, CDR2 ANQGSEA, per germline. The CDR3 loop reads CSVERQYYGYTF. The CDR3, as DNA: TGCAGCGTTGAAAGACAGTACTATGGCTACACCTTC. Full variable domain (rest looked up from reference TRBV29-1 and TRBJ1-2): SAVISQKPSRDICQRGTSLTIQCQVDSQVTMMFWYRQQPGQSLTLIATANQGSEATYESGFVIDKFPISRPNLTFSTLTVSNMSPEDSSIYLCSVERQYYGYTFGSGTRLTVV.

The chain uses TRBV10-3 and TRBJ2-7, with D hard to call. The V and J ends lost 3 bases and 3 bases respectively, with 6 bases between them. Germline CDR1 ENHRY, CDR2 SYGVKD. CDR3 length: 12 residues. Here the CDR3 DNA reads TGTGCCATCAGTGACGGTGACTACGAGCAGTACTTC. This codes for CAISDGDYEQYF.

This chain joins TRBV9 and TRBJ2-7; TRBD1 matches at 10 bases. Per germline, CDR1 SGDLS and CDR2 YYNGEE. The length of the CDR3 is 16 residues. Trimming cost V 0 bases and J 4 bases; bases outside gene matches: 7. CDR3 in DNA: TGTGCCAGCAGCGTAGGTCCAGGGACAGGGGCGTACGAGCAGTACTTC. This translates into CASSVGPGTGAYEQYF. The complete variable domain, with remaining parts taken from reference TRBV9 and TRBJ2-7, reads DSGVTQTPKHLITATGQRVTLRCSPRSGDLSVYWYQQSLDQGLQFLIQYYNGEERAKGNILERFSAQQFPDLHSELNLSSLELGDSALYFCASSVGPGTGAYEQYFGPGTRLTVT.

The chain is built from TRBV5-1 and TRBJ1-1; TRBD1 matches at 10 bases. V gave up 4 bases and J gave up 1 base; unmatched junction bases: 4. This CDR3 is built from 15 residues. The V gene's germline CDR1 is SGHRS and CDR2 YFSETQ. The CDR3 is CASSPWTGGNTEAFF. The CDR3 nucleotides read TGCGCCAGCAGCCCCTGGACAGGGGGGAACACTGAAGCTTTCTTT. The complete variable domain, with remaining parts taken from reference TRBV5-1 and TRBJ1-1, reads KAGVTQTPRYLIKTRGQQVTLSCSPISGHRSVSWYQQTPGQGLQFLFEYFSETQRNKGNFPGRFSGRQFSNSRSEMNVSTLELGDSALYLCASSPWTGGNTEAFFGQGTRLTVV.

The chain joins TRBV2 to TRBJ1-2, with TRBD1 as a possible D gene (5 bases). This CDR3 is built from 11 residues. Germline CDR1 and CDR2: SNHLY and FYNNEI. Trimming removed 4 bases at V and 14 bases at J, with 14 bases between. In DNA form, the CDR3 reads TGTGCCAGCAGTGGGGGGACTCCTGTAACCTTC. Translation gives CASSGGTPVTF.

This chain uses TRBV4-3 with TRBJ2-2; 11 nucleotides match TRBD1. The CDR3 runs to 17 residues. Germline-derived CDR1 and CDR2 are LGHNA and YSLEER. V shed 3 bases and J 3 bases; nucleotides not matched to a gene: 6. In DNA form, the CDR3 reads TGCGCCAGCAGCCAGGGCGGGACAGGGGGACACACCGGGGAGCTGTTTTTT. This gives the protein CASSQGGTGGHTGELFF.

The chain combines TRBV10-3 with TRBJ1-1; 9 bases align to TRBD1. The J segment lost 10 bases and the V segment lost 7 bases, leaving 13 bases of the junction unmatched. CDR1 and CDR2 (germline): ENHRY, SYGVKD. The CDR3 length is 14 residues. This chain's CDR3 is CAITRDRDVLVAFF. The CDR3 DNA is TGTGCCATCACCAGGGACAGGGATGTTCTCGTAGCTTTCTTT.

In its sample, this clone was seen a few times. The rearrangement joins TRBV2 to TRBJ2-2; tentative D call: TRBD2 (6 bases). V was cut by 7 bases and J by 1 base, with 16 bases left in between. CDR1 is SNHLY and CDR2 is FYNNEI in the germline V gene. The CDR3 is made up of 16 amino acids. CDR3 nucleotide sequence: TGTGCCAGCATCCGGGAGTTGGGTTTGAACACCGGGGAGCTGTTTTTT. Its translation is CASIRELGLNTGELFF.

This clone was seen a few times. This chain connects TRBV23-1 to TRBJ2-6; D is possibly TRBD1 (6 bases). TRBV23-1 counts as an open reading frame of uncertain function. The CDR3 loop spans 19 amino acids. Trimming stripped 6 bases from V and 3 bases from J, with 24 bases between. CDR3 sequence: CASRLNLWNRDVGANVLTF. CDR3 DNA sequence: TGCGCCAGCAGGCTCAATCTCTGGAACAGGGATGTTGGGGCCAACGTCCTGACTTTC.

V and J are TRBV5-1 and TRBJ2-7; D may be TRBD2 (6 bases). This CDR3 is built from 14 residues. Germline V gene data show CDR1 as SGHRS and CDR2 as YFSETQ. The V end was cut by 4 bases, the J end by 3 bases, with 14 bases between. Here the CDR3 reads CASSPRGGSYEQYF. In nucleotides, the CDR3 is TGCGCCAGCAGCCCGCGGGGTGGTAGCTACGAGCAGTACTTC.

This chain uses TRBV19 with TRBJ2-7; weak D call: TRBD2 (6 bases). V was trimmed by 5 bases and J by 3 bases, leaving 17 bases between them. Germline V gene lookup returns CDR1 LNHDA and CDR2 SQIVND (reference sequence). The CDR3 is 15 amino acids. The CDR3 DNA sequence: TGTGCCAGTAGTCTCTTGCCGGGACTGGGCTACGAGCAGTACTTC. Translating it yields CASSLLPGLGYEQYF.

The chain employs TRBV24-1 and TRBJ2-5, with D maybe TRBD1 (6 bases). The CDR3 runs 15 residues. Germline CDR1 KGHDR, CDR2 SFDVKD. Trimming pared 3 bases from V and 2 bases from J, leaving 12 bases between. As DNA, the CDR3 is TGTGCCACCAGTGATCGCACAGGGAAACAAGAGACCCAGTACTTC. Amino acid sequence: CATSDRTGKQETQYF.